This TCR beta chain was sequenced during a study of blood T cell repertoires in COVID-19. As for the study in general: From the United States, Italy and Spain came samples of acute and convalescent COVID-19. Sources were T cells, B-cell-depleted T cells, or PBMCs; the material itself was cDNA or gDNA.

Original processing methods: Reference gene primer amplification gave estimated nucleated cell counts. The assay was immunoSEQ multiplex PCR, and TCRdb's table has in-frame clones only and misses some. V and J calls and clone size are as listed in that table; D and trimming were resolved from the DNA. The sample holds 70,000 to 95,000 clones, around 89% seen once. The germline V gene has CDR1 LNHDA and CDR2 SQIVND (reference sequence). V was clipped by 5 bases and J by 5 bases; unmatched bases: 5. There are 14 residues in the CDR3. Material: peripheral blood. The receptor comes from a woman older than 75 with active COVID-19. The chain recombines TRBV19 with TRBJ2-5; TRBD2 matches 10 bases. The chain's CDR3 is CASSVRAGGETQYF. The CDR3 DNA sequence: TGTGCCAGTAGTGTGCGAGCGGGAGGGGAGACCCAGTACTTC. The full variable domain, rest sourced from reference TRBV19 and TRBJ2-5, is DGGITQSPKYLFRKEGQNVTLSCEQNLNHDAMYWYRQDPGQGLRLIYYSQIVNDFQKGDIAEGYSVSREKKESFPLTVTSAQKNPTAFYLCASSVRAGGETQYFGPGTRLLVL.